What follows describes a single T cell receptor beta chain. Antigen unknown. The junction had 7 bases not matched to a gene; V was cut back by 3 bases and J by 1 base. Per the germline V gene, CDR1 is KGHSH and CDR2 is LQKENI. The length of the CDR3 is 18 residues. These data originate in a study of radiotherapy plus CTLA-4 blockade in lung cancer. The study, taken as a whole, reports: In blood, early T cell clone dynamics reportedly predicted response best, together with interferon-beta. Expansion in blood of tumor-derived TCR clones was seen after radiotherapy plus ipilimumab.

TCRdb keeps only in-frame clones here, not all; method: immunoSEQ multiplex PCR. The sample contains approximately 94,000 clones, around 84% of which appear only once. The V call is TRBV18, the J call TRBJ2-1, with TRBD1 identical over 12 bases. The specimen comprised peripheral blood, sampled from a patient treated with radiotherapy plus ipilimumab. The receptor was derived from a human donor with non-small cell lung cancer that progressed on radiotherapy plus ipilimumab. The CDR3 loop is CASSPSGQGAKSYNEQFF. DNA of the CDR3: TGTGCCAGCTCACCTTCGGGACAGGGGGCCAAGTCCTACAATGAGCAGTTCTTC.